Listed here is a single T cell receptor (beta chain). Antigen specificity is unknown. These data come from a study of CXCR3-negative and CXCR3-positive naive CD8 T cells. UMI-labeled TRB cDNA libraries were prepared by 5' RACE. TCRdb re-called the 5' RACE reads and catalogs CDR3 proteins one per entry, DNA excluded. The sample shows about 150,000 distinct CDR3 sequences, and about 0.27% sits with its ten largest clones. Whole-study results and caveats: Researchers report that CXCR3-positive naive cells carry more hydrophobic TRB CDR3s than CXCR3-negative naive cells. With respect to TRBV-TRBJ usage, naive CXCR3-negative and CXCR3-positive cells were similar; memory differed. Similarly elevated diversity marked both naive subsets, with memory CD8+ cells showing far lower diversity.

The CDR3 contains 13 residues. Germline CDR1 SGHTA, CDR2 FQGNSA. This clonotype was obtained from a human donor in good health. Some clones in this sample may be carry-over from other donors' samples. The genes are TRBV7-2 and TRBJ2-5; no DNA is available, so the TRBD1 call from TCRdb remains unchecked. Input material: naive CXCR3+ CD8+ T cells from blood. Subset noted: CD45RO-CCR7+CD27+CD95- naive CD8+ T cells expressing CXCR3 (TNR3+). The CDR3 is CASRITTGETQYF.